Listed below are T cell receptor beta chains from one sample, sequenced in a study of T cell responses to AZD1222 COVID-19 vaccine. The assay was immunoSEQ multiplex PCR, and TCRdb's table has in-frame clones only and misses some. This sample has 120,000 or so clones; around nine tenths occur once, and the top ten carry around 10%. Here the sequenced sample was peripheral blood, taken on day 0 of MenACWY control vaccination. The receptors come from an adult in good health. Both conserved end residues are trimmed from each CDR3. The size of a clone is reported for some rows only, either as once, few or many, or as a class for expanded clones.

clone size: NA; V gene: TRBV7-2; J gene: TRBJ1-3; CDR3 protein: ASSLHGPGNTIY
clone size: NA; V gene: TRBV4-2; J gene: TRBJ1-2; CDR3 protein: ASSQGASIGGYT
clone size: NA; V gene: TRBV19; J gene: TRBJ2-3; CDR3 protein: ASSPRTSGRAGNTQY
clone size: NA; V gene: TRBV7-2; J gene: TRBJ1-2; CDR3 protein: ASSQGGKFYGYT
clone size: NA; V gene: TRBV15; J gene: TRBJ1-2; CDR3 protein: ATSREGSSSGYT
clone size: NA; V gene: TRBV6-5; J gene: TRBJ2-7; CDR3 protein: ASSRGGGAYEQY
clone size: once; V gene: TRBV9; J gene: TRBJ2-7; CDR3 protein: ASSGLVVHEQY
clone size: NA; V gene: TRBV5-1; J gene: TRBJ1-1; CDR3 protein: ASSLEVIGEAF
clone size: NA; V gene: TRBV19; J gene: TRBJ1-1; CDR3 protein: ASRAREEAF
clone size: NA; V gene: TRBV3-1/TRBV3-2; J gene: TRBJ1-6; CDR3 protein: ASSQVRGRFSPLH
clone size: NA; V gene: TRBV29-1; J gene: TRBJ1-2; CDR3 protein: SVEDLGRYGYT
clone size: NA; V gene: TRBV9; J gene: TRBJ1-3; CDR3 protein: ASSVGFRDRENGNTIY
clone size: NA; V gene: TRBV6-5; J gene: TRBJ1-2; CDR3 protein: ASSYDGQGNYGYT
clone size: NA; V gene: TRBV30; J gene: TRBJ2-7; CDR3 protein: AWSRAGPHEQY
clone size: once; V gene: TRBV7-8; J gene: TRBJ2-7; CDR3 protein: ASSLGGPSYEQY
clone size: once; V gene: TRBV6-6; J gene: TRBJ1-5; CDR3 protein: ASSYIRGSSNQPQH
clone size: NA; V gene: TRBV6-4; J gene: TRBJ2-1; CDR3 protein: ASSDDSGGNEQF
clone size: NA; V gene: TRBV18; J gene: TRBJ1-2; CDR3 protein: ASSPPGLGLNYGYT
clone size: NA; V gene: TRBV2; J gene: TRBJ2-7; CDR3 protein: ASSAQLAGGSEQY
clone size: NA; V gene: TRBV9; J gene: TRBJ2-7; CDR3 protein: ASSPRGYHDSYEQY
clone size: NA; V gene: TRBV5-5; J gene: TRBJ1-3; CDR3 protein: ASSLEWVGNTIY
clone size: NA; V gene: TRBV19; J gene: TRBJ1-5; CDR3 protein: ASDSGTGRNQPQH
clone size: NA; V gene: TRBV13; J gene: TRBJ2-1; CDR3 protein: ASSSPRGPYNEQF
clone size: once; V gene: TRBV5-1; J gene: TRBJ1-1; CDR3 protein: ASRTGTGVTEAF
clone size: NA; V gene: TRBV7-8; J gene: TRBJ2-7; CDR3 protein: ASSLTGTGFFEQY